Below, one T cell receptor (beta chain) is given with its context. The presence of a unique molecular identifier marked each TCR cDNA molecule. From the 5' RACE reads, TCRdb called clonotypes with MiXCR, one entry per CDR3 protein. Of some 3,000 distinct CDR3 sequences listed, 30% to 40% were seen once; the top ten hold less than 70%. This sample stems from a study of spatial heterogeneity in lung cancer. The ends were cut back, 4 bases at V and 1 base at J, with 11 bases in the middle. The length of the CDR3 is 14 residues. The germline V gene encodes CDR1 LGHDT and CDR2 YNNKEL (reference sequence). This sample's time point: sample taken at primary tumor resection. Tumor, nontumor lung or frozen PBMC supplied whole RNA that was sequenced unsorted.

This sequence was found in a male donor with early-stage non-small cell lung cancer. The genes are TRBV3-1 and TRBJ2-7; D call uncertain. The sequences come from PBMCs, collected at surgery. The CDR3 region is CASSPPRPSYEQYF. CDR3 nucleotides: TGTGCCAGCAGCCCCCCACGACCTTCCTACGAGCAGTACTTC.